The 32 T cell receptor beta chains below come from one sample, sequenced in a study of OX40 agonist ivuxolimab in advanced cancers. Libraries were prepared by immunoSEQ multiplex PCR; TCRdb keeps only in-frame clonotypes and omits some of them. In the table there are about 70,000 clones, around 83% of which are singletons. This sample comprised CD4+ or CD8+ T cells sorted from blood, obtained in a trial of the OX40 agonist ivuxolimab. Source of these receptors: an adult with an advanced solid tumor such as melanoma, head and neck, liver or kidney cancer.

The rearrangement joins TRBV18 to TRBJ1-2, with D possibly matching TRBD1 (5 bases). This CDR3 has 15 residues. Germline CDR1 KGHSH, CDR2 LQKENI. The V end was cut by 0 bases, the J end by 7 bases, with 15 bases between. The CDR3 nucleotides are TGTGCCAGCTCACCACCTTCCCCGACCGGGGCTGGCTACACCTTC. Amino acid sequence: CASSPPSPTGAGYTF.

This rearrangement joins TRBV7-7 to TRBJ2-7, with D hard to call. The CDR3 is 10 amino acids. V lost 11 bases to trimming and J lost 6 bases, with 11 bases between them. Germline lookup yields CDR1 SSHAT and CDR2 FNYEAQ (reference sequence). The CDR3 sequence: CAGPTGEQYF. CDR3 DNA: TGTGCCGGGCCTACTGGCGAGCAGTACTTC.

The chain uses TRBV18 and TRBJ1-6; 11 nucleotides match TRBD1. The CDR3 length is 17 residues. The germline gives CDR1 KGHSH, CDR2 LQKENI. The ends lost 3 bases at V and 8 bases at J; junction bases unmatched: 9. In DNA, the CDR3 is TGTGCCAGCTCACCGACGTATGGGACAGGGGGATATTCACCCCTCCACTTT. This gives the protein CASSPTYGTGGYSPLHF. Variable domain in full (rest from reference TRBV18 and TRBJ1-6): NAGVMQNPRHLVRRRGQEARLRCSPMKGHSHVYWYRQLPEEGLKFMVYLQKENIIDESGMPKERFSAEFPKEGPSILRIQQVVRGDSAAYFCASSPTYGTGGYSPLHFGNGTRLTVT.

The J gene is TRBJ2-7, the V gene TRBV19, with 7 nucleotides matching TRBD2. The CDR3 consists of 17 residues. Germline CDR1 and CDR2: LNHDA and SQIVND (reference sequence). V was pared by 2 bases and J by 0 bases, with 10 bases of the junction left unmatched. The CDR3 loop reads CASSIKIGGSISYEQYF. The DNA for the CDR3 is TGTGCCAGTAGTATAAAGATTGGCGGGAGCATCTCCTACGAGCAGTACTTC.

V and J are TRBV28 and TRBJ2-5, with 8 bases that match TRBD1. Looked up from germline, CDR1 is MDHEN and CDR2 is SYDVKM. CDR3 length: 14 residues. The V and J ends lost 6 bases and 2 bases, in that order; junction bases with no gene match: 5. The CDR3 DNA reads TGTGCCAGCAGCAAAGACAGGGGACAAGAGACCCAGTACTTC. Its translation is CASSKDRGQETQYF. Looking up the rest from reference TRBV28 and TRBJ2-5 gives the full variable domain: DVKVTQSSRYLVKRTGEKVFLECVQDMDHENMFWYRQDPGLGLRLIYFSYDVKMKEKGDIPEGYSVSREKKERFSLILESASTNQTSMYLCASSKDRGQETQYFGPGTRLLVL.

Written as DNA, the CDR3 is TGTGCCAGCAGCGTGGGGGGGGTCTACACTGAAGCTTTCTTT. Translating it yields CASSVGGVYTEAFF. This chain uses TRBV28 with TRBJ1-1, with D tentatively TRBD1 (5 bases). The CDR3 sequence is 14 residues long. The germline CDR1 and CDR2 sequences are MDHEN and SYDVKM. V shed 6 bases and J shed 3 bases, with 14 bases lying between them.

CDR3 protein: CASSLSPPNEQFF. For the CDR3, the DNA is TGTGCCAGCAGCTTGTCACCTCCCAATGAGCAGTTCTTC. The chain joins TRBV5-5 to TRBJ2-1; D unresolved. The CDR3 totals 13 residues. V lost 1 base, J lost 6 bases, and 8 bases lay in between. Germline V gives CDR1 SGHKS, CDR2 YYEKEE (reference sequence).

The CDR3 sequence: CASRKIAGTDTQYF. For the CDR3, the DNA is TGTGCCAGCAGGAAAATAGCGGGCACAGATACGCAGTATTTT. V and J are TRBV2 and TRBJ2-3; a possible D gene is TRBD2 (6 bases). Germline values: CDR1 SNHLY, CDR2 FYNNEI. The CDR3 is made up of 14 amino acids. V lost 6 bases and J lost 1, with 11 bases in between.

The CDR3 is CASSADRSSGNTIYF. CDR3 DNA sequence: TGTGCCAGTAGTGCCGACAGAAGCTCTGGAAACACCATATATTTT. V and J are TRBV19 and TRBJ1-3; maybe TRBD1 (5 bases). CDR3 length equals 15 residues. The germline V gene has CDR1 LNHDA and CDR2 SQIVND (reference sequence). V lost 5 bases and J 0 bases, leaving 11 bases between the germline ends.

This chain uses TRBV5-1 with TRBJ2-2; 10 nucleotides align to TRBD2. The CDR3 extends over 15 amino acids. V was pared by 5 bases and J by 8 bases, with 9 bases of the junction left unmatched. Germline V CDR1 and CDR2: SGHRS, YFSETQ. The CDR3 sequence: CASSSLAGSGGELFF. For the CDR3, the DNA is TGCGCCAGCAGTTCACTAGCGGGAAGTGGTGGGGAGCTGTTTTTT.

V gene TRBV4-3 combines with J gene TRBJ2-2, with D possibly being TRBD2 (6 bases). V was cut by 5 bases and J by 5 bases, with 15 bases left in between. The CDR3 spans 15 residues. From germline, CDR1 is LGHNA and CDR2 YSLEER. In DNA form, the CDR3 reads TGCGCCAGCAGCATTCTCTGGGGAGGAACCGGGGAGCTGTTTTTT. It specifies CASSILWGGTGELFF.

V gene TRBV9 combines with J gene TRBJ1-2; D not resolved. Germline CDR1 is SGDLS and CDR2 is YYNGEE. V lost 6 bases to trimming and J lost 7 bases, with 13 bases between them. This CDR3 has 12 amino acids. CDR3 sequence (DNA): TGTGCCAGCACCTACCTGCCGTTTGGCTACACCTTC. Translation: CASTYLPFGYTF.

The chain employs TRBV5-1 and TRBJ1-2; no clear D gene. The CDR3 has 15 residues. Per the germline V gene, CDR1 is SGHRS and CDR2 is YFSETQ. V was clipped by 4 bases and J by 2 bases, with 15 bases between them. Written as DNA, the CDR3 is TGCGCCAGCAGCCTCACCCTGACTGGAAACTATGGCTACACCTTC. Translating gives CASSLTLTGNYGYTF.

The V and J genes are TRBV2 and TRBJ1-5; D unresolved. CDR3 length: 11 amino acids. The germline V and J ends were trimmed by 6 bases and 9 bases, with 9 bases remaining between them. The germline V gene encodes CDR1 SNHLY and CDR2 FYNNEI. Written as DNA, the CDR3 is TGTGCCAGCAGGAGTACTGGGCCCCAGCATTTT. Protein product: CASRSTGPQHF.

The V call is TRBV19, the J call TRBJ2-3; possible D gene TRBD2, 6 bases. Trimming cost V 7 bases and J 3 bases, with 17 bases left between them. The CDR3 length is 15 residues. Looked up from germline, CDR1 is LNHDA and CDR2 is SQIVND (reference sequence). The CDR3 here is CASTISHRGTDTQYF. CDR3 coding DNA: TGTGCCAGTACCATAAGTCATCGGGGGACAGATACGCAGTATTTT.

The V gene is TRBV7-2, the J gene TRBJ2-7; 7 bases are shared with TRBD2. CDR3 size: 17 residues. J was trimmed by 5 bases and V by 5 bases; bases with no gene match: 18. Germline V gene data show CDR1 as SGHTA and CDR2 as FQGNSA. The CDR3 region has the DNA TGTGCCAGCAGCCGAGGAATGGGTGTGCGGGAGTGGAACGAGCAGTACTTC. Encoded protein: CASSRGMGVREWNEQYF. Complete variable domain (other parts from reference TRBV7-2 and TRBJ2-7): GAGVSQSPSNKVTEKGKDVELRCDPISGHTALYWYRQSLGQGLEFLIYFQGNSAPDKSGLPSDRFSAERTGGSVSTLTIQRTQQEDSAVYLCASSRGMGVREWNEQYFGPGTRLTVT.

This clone showed up just once. The V and J genes are TRBV5-1 and TRBJ2-1; possibly TRBD1 or TRBD2 for D (5 bases each). The CDR3 is made up of 15 amino acids. Germline-derived CDR1 and CDR2 are SGHRS and YFSETQ. V was shortened by 0 bases and J by 0 bases, with 7 bases between the two germline ends. CDR3 sequence: CASSLDGGSYNEQFF. The CDR3 DNA reads TGCGCCAGCAGCTTGGATGGGGGCTCCTACAATGAGCAGTTCTTC.

V usage is TRBV7-9 and J usage is TRBJ2-7; 7 bases match TRBD2. V was clipped by 5 bases and J by 6 bases; unmatched bases: 7. CDR3 size: 13 residues. From germline, CDR1 is SEHNR and CDR2 FQNEAQ (reference sequence). CDR3 sequence: CASSAGVLGEQYF. CDR3 DNA: TGTGCCAGCAGCGCGGGAGTCCTCGGCGAGCAGTACTTC.

The V gene is TRBV11-2, the J gene TRBJ2-2; D perhaps matches TRBD2 (5 bases). CDR1 is SGHAT and CDR2 is FQNNGV in the germline V gene. With 1 base removed from V and 8 bases from J, the gap between germline ends came to 14 bases. This CDR3 has 15 residues. In DNA, the CDR3 is TGTGCCAGCAGCTTAGCCCCGAGGGCAGGAGGGGAGCTGTTTTTT. It is translated as CASSLAPRAGGELFF. Full variable domain (rest looked up from reference TRBV11-2 and TRBJ2-2): EAGVAQSPRYKIIEKRQSVAFWCNPISGHATLYWYQQILGQGPKLLIQFQNNGVVDDSQLPKDRFSAERLKGVDSTLKIQPAKLEDSAVYLCASSLAPRAGGELFFGEGSRLTVL.

The chain combines TRBV5-1 with TRBJ2-5; D might be TRBD2 (5 bases). Germline CDR1 and CDR2: SGHRS and YFSETQ. V dropped 0 bases and J dropped 2 bases, with 17 bases sitting between them. The CDR3 totals 17 residues. The CDR3 bases are TGCGCCAGCAGCTTGGAACCTGGTAGCGTGCGACAAGAGACCCAGTACTTC. Encoded protein: CASSLEPGSVRQETQYF.

The rearrangement links TRBV5-1 to TRBJ2-3, with a weak D call TRBD1 (6 bases). The CDR3 extends over 13 amino acids. Germline CDR1 and CDR2: SGHRS and YFSETQ. V lost 5 bases and J 5 bases, leaving 12 bases between the germline ends. CDR3 nucleotide sequence: TGCGCCAGCAGTTCCGGACAGAGAGATACGCAGTATTTT. Translated: CASSSGQRDTQYF.

This clone has only a few counts. CDR3 bases: TGTGCCAGCAGCTCATCCGGGACAGGGGTCGAGACCCAGTACTTC. As protein: CASSSSGTGVETQYF. The chain joins TRBV7-7 to TRBJ2-5; TRBD1 aligns across 10 bases. With V trimmed by 4 bases and J by 5 bases, 7 bases remained unmatched. CDR3 length: 15 amino acids. Germline loops: CDR1 SSHAT, CDR2 FNYEAQ (reference sequence).

The chain recombines TRBV12-5 with TRBJ1-2; the D is unclear. Trimming pared 1 base from V and 2 bases from J, leaving 11 bases between. From germline, CDR1 is LGHNT and CDR2 FRNRAP. The CDR3 has 15 residues. The CDR3 here is CASGLDSPANYGYTF. Written as DNA, the CDR3 is TGTGCTAGTGGTTTGGACAGTCCTGCGAACTATGGCTACACCTTC.

This sequence joins TRBV28 and TRBJ1-2, with 7 positions matching TRBD1. Germline assignment: CDR1 MDHEN and CDR2 SYDVKM. This CDR3 is built from 17 residues. V shed 8 bases and J 0 bases; nucleotides not matched to a gene: 15. The CDR3 here is CASGGRQGWVANYGYTF. CDR3 coding DNA: TGTGCCAGCGGGGGGAGACAGGGTTGGGTAGCTAACTATGGCTACACCTTC.

Here the CDR3 reads CASSLNGYNEQFF. The CDR3, as DNA: TGCGCCAGCAGCTTAAACGGATACAATGAGCAGTTCTTC. V is TRBV5-1 and J is TRBJ2-1; D remains ambiguous. From germline, CDR1 is SGHRS and CDR2 YFSETQ. The CDR3 consists of 13 residues. V was pared by 2 bases and J by 4 bases, with 7 bases between.

The chain couples TRBV19 to TRBJ1-3; D is undetermined. Germline CDR1 is LNHDA and CDR2 is SQIVND (reference sequence). V was cut by 7 bases and J by 4 bases, with 17 bases left in between. The CDR3 covers 15 residues. The CDR3: CASKRSPLDGNTIYF. In nucleotides, the CDR3 is TGTGCCAGTAAAAGGTCCCCACTGGACGGAAACACCATATATTTT.

The chain joins TRBV6-5 to TRBJ2-5, with a weak D call TRBD1 (5 bases). Per the germline V gene, CDR1 is MNHEY and CDR2 is SVGAGI. The CDR3 has 12 residues. The V and J ends lost 6 bases and 5 bases respectively, with 10 bases between them. In DNA, the CDR3 is TGTGCCAGCAGCCTCGACAGCGAGACCCAGTACTTC. Its translation is CASSLDSETQYF.

The chain links TRBV29-1 to TRBJ1-2, with D possibly being TRBD1 (5 bases). Germline-derived CDR1 and CDR2 are SQVTM and ANQGSEA. The CDR3 spans 12 residues. The CDR3 DNA sequence: TGCAGTGCACTGGAGGGGCGCGGGGGCTACACCTTC. Translated, it gives CSALEGRGGYTF.

V is TRBV4-1 and J is TRBJ1-3, with unresolved D. This CDR3 contains 13 residues. Between the trimmed V and J ends, which lost 4 bases and 1 base, there was a span of 5 bases. CDR1 MGHRA and CDR2 YSYEKL come from the germline V gene. The CDR3 reads CASSRGSGNTIYF. The CDR3 DNA sequence: TGCGCCAGCAGCCGAGGATCTGGAAACACCATATATTTT.

V usage is TRBV6-5 and J usage is TRBJ2-2, with unresolved D. This CDR3 is built from 14 residues. Trimming stripped 2 bases from V and 2 bases from J, with 6 bases between. CDR1 is MNHEY, CDR2 SVGAGI, per germline. The CDR3 here is CASSYKSNTGELFF. CDR3 coding DNA: TGTGCCAGCAGTTACAAAAGTAACACCGGGGAGCTGTTTTTT.

The chain joins TRBV6-6 to TRBJ2-1, with 9 bases matching TRBD2. The germline V gene encodes CDR1 MNHNY and CDR2 SVGAGI (reference sequence). Germline trimming cut 7 bases from V and 5 bases from J; bases unmatched to any gene: 9. The length of the CDR3 is 15 residues. CDR3 bases: TGTGCCAGCAACCTCGGGACTAGCAGGAACAATGAGCAGTTCTTC. Its protein product is CASNLGTSRNNEQFF.

This clone was recorded only once. V gene TRBV5-6 combines with J gene TRBJ1-1; D gene ambiguous. V shed 6 bases and J shed 4 bases, with 19 bases lying between them. Per germline, CDR1 SGHDT and CDR2 YYEEEE. CDR3 size: 15 residues. CDR3 region: CASTQAGGSSTEAFF. For the CDR3, the DNA is TGTGCCAGCACCCAGGCGGGAGGGTCTAGCACTGAAGCTTTCTTT.